Presented here are 14 T cell receptor beta chains from one specimen sequenced in a study of cytomegalovirus exposure and HLA in healthy donors. The PCR used 60 Vbeta and 13 Jbeta primers. Produced via immunoSEQ multiplex PCR; TCRdb's table is partial and in-frame only. The sample has roughly 130,000 clones, 70% to 85% seen once. Material for sequencing was PBMCs. The receptors stem from a boy aged 5-17 years in good health and CMV-seronegative.

The CDR3 sequence is CASSLQPGQGNTEAFF. The CDR3 bases are TGCGCCAGCAGCTTACAACCGGGACAGGGGAACACTGAAGCTTTCTTT. J is TRBJ1-1 and V is TRBV5-1; 9 nucleotides line up with TRBD1. Germline CDR1 and CDR2: SGHRS and YFSETQ. The length of the CDR3 is 16 residues. Trimming at V came to 2 bases and at J to 1 base, leaving 6 bases not matched to a gene.

The gene calls are TRBV27 and TRBJ1-6, with 10 bases lining up with TRBD1. The CDR3 covers 17 residues. V dropped 6 bases and J dropped 1; count of bases not matched to a gene: 6. Germline assignment: CDR1 MNHEY and CDR2 SMNVEV (reference sequence). This CDR3 is CASSQDRGQSYNSPLHF. CDR3 in DNA: TGTGCCAGCAGCCAAGACAGGGGGCAGTCCTATAATTCACCCCTCCACTTT.

The V call is TRBV5-6, the J call TRBJ1-5; D gene unclear. Trimming took off 2 bases at V and 2 bases at J, with 5 bases between the two ends. The CDR3 consists of 13 residues. The V gene's germline CDR1 is SGHDT and CDR2 YYEEEE. CDR3 sequence (DNA): TGTGCCAGCAGCTTAGCCGGCAATCAGCCCCAGCATTTT. Amino acids: CASSLAGNQPQHF.

The chain links TRBV27 to TRBJ1-2, with 11 nucleotides matching TRBD1. The junction had 10 bases not matched to a gene; V was cut back by 5 bases and J by 8 bases. The germline CDR1 and CDR2 sequences are MNHEY and SMNVEV (reference sequence). This CDR3 is 15 amino acids long. The CDR3 here is CASSPAGQGARGYTF. In DNA, the CDR3 is TGTGCCAGCAGTCCCGCCGGACAGGGGGCGCGGGGCTACACCTTC.

J is TRBJ1-5 and V is TRBV27, with D unresolved. V shed 5 bases and J shed 7 bases, with 12 bases lying between them. CDR3 length equals 13 residues. CDR1 is MNHEY and CDR2 is SMNVEV in the germline V gene (reference sequence). Here the CDR3 DNA reads TGTGCCAGCAGTGGAGGGAGAAGGCAGCCCCAGCATTTT. This gives the protein CASSGGRRQPQHF.

The chain is built from TRBV7-3 and TRBJ2-3; 9 bases are a match to TRBD2. Trimming at V came to 5 bases and at J to 0 bases, leaving 3 bases not matched to a gene. The length of the CDR3 is 15 residues. Per germline, CDR1 SGHTA and CDR2 FQGTGA. CDR3 protein: CASSPTSGSTDTQYF. For the CDR3, the DNA is TGTGCCAGCAGCCCAACTAGCGGGAGCACAGATACGCAGTATTTT. Filled out from reference TRBV7-3 and TRBJ2-3, the complete variable domain reads GAGVSQTPSNKVTEKGKYVELRCDPISGHTALYWYRQSLGQGPEFLIYFQGTGAADDSGLPNDRFFAVRPEGSVSTLKIQRTERGDSAVYLCASSPTSGSTDTQYFGPGTRLTVL.

The chain couples TRBV19 to TRBJ1-5; D not certain. The CDR3 consists of 13 residues. Trimming cost V 0 bases and J 6 bases, with 6 bases left between them. The germline V gene encodes CDR1 LNHDA and CDR2 SQIVND (reference sequence). The chain's CDR3 is CASSIETGQPQHF. The CDR3 bases are TGTGCCAGTAGTATAGAGACGGGTCAGCCCCAGCATTTT.

V usage is TRBV4-1 and J usage is TRBJ2-7; TRBD2 matches at 9 bases. The CDR3 runs 16 residues. With 4 bases clipped from V and 3 bases from J, the junction kept 10 bases outside the gene matches. Per the germline V gene, CDR1 is MGHRA and CDR2 is YSYEKL. For the CDR3, the DNA is TGCGCCAGCAGCCTAAAGACTAGCGGAGGGATCTACGAGCAGTACTTC. Protein: CASSLKTSGGIYEQYF.

Points on this clone: Other DNA sequences in the sample encode the same CDR3. The rearrangement links TRBV7-9 to TRBJ2-7, with 7 nucleotides matching TRBD1. Germline-derived CDR1 and CDR2 are SEHNR and FQNEAQ (reference sequence). The CDR3 is made up of 13 amino acids. The J segment lost 0 bases and the V segment lost 5 bases, leaving 1 base of the junction unmatched. As DNA, the CDR3 is TGTGCCAGCAGCCCAGGGGGCTCCTACGAGCAGTACTTC. Translated: CASSPGGSYEQYF.

The chain combines TRBV7-2 with TRBJ1-2; TRBD1 matches at 9 bases. The CDR3 spans 13 residues. The V and J ends lost 5 bases and 8 bases, in that order; junction bases with no gene match: 6. Germline lookup yields CDR1 SGHTA and CDR2 FQGNSA. As DNA, the CDR3 is TGTGCCAGCAGCCCGGGGACAGGGTTAGGCTACACCTTC. Its translation is CASSPGTGLGYTF.

The chain is built from TRBV5-1 and TRBJ1-6; TRBD1 aligns across 10 bases. The CDR3 extends over 16 amino acids. V shed 0 bases and J 6 bases; nucleotides not matched to a gene: 3. From germline, CDR1 is SGHRS and CDR2 YFSETQ. The CDR3 DNA reads as TGCGCCAGCAGCTTGGTGGGGACAGGGGTTAATTCACCCCTCCACTTT. It specifies CASSLVGTGVNSPLHF.

The CDR3 nucleotides read TGTGCCAGCAGTTTCCTAGCGGGAGGGCCCAACAATGAGCAGTTCTTC. Translated: CASSFLAGGPNNEQFF. V gene TRBV5-4 combines with J gene TRBJ2-1; 12 bases align to TRBD2. Germline CDR1 SGHNT, CDR2 YYREEE (reference sequence). The CDR3 runs to 16 residues. Germline trimming cut 5 bases from V and 5 bases from J; bases unmatched to any gene: 8.

The rearrangement links TRBV9 to TRBJ2-5; 8 nucleotides line up with TRBD2. The DNA end lines up better with TRBJ2-7; the J call may be wrong. The germline CDR1 and CDR2 sequences are SGDLS and YYNGEE. The CDR3 covers 14 residues. This CDR3 is CASSSSGSGGEQYF. The CDR3, as DNA: TGTGCCAGCAGCTCCAGCGGGAGTGGAGGCGAGCAGTACTTC.

The J gene is TRBJ2-7, the V gene TRBV12-1; the D call of TRBD2 is as the table states it, not checked on the DNA. TRBV12-1 is reported as a pseudogene. The CDR3 is 16 residues long. Written as DNA, the CDR3 is TGTGCCAGCCCCGGAGTTTCTAGCGGGAGAGGCTACGAGCAGTACTTC. Its protein product is CASPGVSSGRGYEQYF.